This T cell receptor (beta chain) is from a study of cytomegalovirus exposure and HLA in healthy donors. Overall study results and limits: Association with HLA alleles at 0.05 false discovery rate was found for 15,000 to 20,000 TCR beta sequences in a later analysis.

With regard to this clone: Its target is unknown.

A multiplex PCR was run with 60 Vbeta primers and 13 Jbeta primers. TCRdb's copy holds only in-frame clones and misses some; the assay was immunoSEQ multiplex PCR. The sample comprises more than 200,000 clones, roughly 83% of which are singletons, and around 1.5% rests with the top ten. Sequencing was performed on PBMCs. The TCR comes from a girl aged 5-17 years in good health and CMV-seronegative.

The CDR3 here is CASNFVGGQETQYF. The CDR3 bases are TGTGCCAGCAACTTTGTCGGGGGCCAAGAGACCCAGTACTTC. The chain employs TRBV7-9 and TRBJ2-5, with TRBD2 as a possible D gene (6 bases). CDR1 is SEHNR, CDR2 FQNEAQ, per germline (reference sequence). Trimming took 7 bases from V and 1 from J, leaving 13 bases between them. The CDR3 totals 14 residues.